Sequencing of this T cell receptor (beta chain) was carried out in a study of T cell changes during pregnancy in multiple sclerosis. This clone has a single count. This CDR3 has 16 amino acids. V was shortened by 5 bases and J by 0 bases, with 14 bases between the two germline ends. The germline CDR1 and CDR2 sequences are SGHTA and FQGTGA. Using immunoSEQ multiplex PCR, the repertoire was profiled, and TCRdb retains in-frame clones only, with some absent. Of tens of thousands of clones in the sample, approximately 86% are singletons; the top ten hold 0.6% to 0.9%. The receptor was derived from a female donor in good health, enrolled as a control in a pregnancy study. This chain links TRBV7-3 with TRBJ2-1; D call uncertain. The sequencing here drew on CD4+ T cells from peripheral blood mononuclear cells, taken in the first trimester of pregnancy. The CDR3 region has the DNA TGTGCCAGCAGCCCCCAGGCGTTTAGCTCCTACAATGAGCAGTTCTTC. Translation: CASSPQAFSSYNEQFF. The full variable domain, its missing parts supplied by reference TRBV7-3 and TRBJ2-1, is GAGVSQTPSNKVTEKGKYVELRCDPISGHTALYWYRQSLGQGPEFLIYFQGTGAADDSGLPNDRFFAVRPEGSVSTLKIQRTERGDSAVYLCASSPQAFSSYNEQFFGPGTRLTVL.